Reported below is one T cell receptor (beta chain). Sequencing was performed with immunoSEQ multiplex PCR; in TCRdb, only in-frame clones are kept and a portion is missing. In the table there are about 390,000 clones, 92% of which are singletons. This specimen comes from a study of Ad26.COV2.S vaccination and SARS-CoV-2 variants. Treatment reported: some 20 received Ad26.COV2.S at low or high dose, single or two shots; about 5 received placebo; per-sample allocation not given. Specimens were obtained on day 63 following the first vaccine or placebo injection. The origin of this receptor is a person between 18 and 65 years old who received the Ad26.COV2.S COVID-19 vaccine or a placebo. Here the sequenced sample was peripheral blood, taken in a trial of Ad26.COV2.S vaccine versus placebo.

For the CDR3, the DNA is TGTGCCATCAGTGTGATCGGGACTCAGGTCACAGATACGCAGTATTTT. Its translation: CAISVIGTQVTDTQYF. The chain is built from TRBV10-3 and TRBJ2-3, with a weak D call TRBD2 (6 bases). CDR3 length equals 16 residues. V shed 4 bases and J shed 2 bases, with 16 bases lying between them. Germline V gives CDR1 ENHRY, CDR2 SYGVKD.